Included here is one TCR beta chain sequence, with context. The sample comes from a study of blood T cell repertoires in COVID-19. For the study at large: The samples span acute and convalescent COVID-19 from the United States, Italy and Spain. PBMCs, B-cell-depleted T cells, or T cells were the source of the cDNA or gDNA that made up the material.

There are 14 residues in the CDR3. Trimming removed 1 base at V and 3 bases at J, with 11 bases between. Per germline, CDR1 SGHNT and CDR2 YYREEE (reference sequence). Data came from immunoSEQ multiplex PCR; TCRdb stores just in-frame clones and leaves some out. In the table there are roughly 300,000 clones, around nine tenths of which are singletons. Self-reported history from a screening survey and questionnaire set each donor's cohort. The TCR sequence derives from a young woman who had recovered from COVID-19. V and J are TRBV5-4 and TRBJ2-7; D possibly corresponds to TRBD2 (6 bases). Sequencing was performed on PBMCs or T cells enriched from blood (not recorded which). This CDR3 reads CASSLFPGVYEQYF. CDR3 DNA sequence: TGTGCCAGCAGCTTGTTTCCGGGGGTCTACGAGCAGTACTTC.